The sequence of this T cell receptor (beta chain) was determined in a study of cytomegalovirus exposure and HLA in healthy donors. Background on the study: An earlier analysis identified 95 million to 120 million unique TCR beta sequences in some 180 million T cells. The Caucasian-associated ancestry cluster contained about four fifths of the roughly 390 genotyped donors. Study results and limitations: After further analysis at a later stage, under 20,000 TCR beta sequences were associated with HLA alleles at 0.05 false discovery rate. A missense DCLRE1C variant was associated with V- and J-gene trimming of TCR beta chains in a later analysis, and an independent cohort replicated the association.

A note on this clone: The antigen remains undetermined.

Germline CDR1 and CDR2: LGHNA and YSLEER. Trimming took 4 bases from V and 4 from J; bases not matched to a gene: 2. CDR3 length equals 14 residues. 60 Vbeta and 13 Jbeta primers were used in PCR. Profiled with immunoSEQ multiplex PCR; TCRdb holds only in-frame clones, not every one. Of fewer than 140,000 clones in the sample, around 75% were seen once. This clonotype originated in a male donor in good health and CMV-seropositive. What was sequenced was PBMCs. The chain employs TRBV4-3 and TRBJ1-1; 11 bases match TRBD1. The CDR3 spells CASSPGTGGTEAFF. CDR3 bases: TGCGCCAGCAGCCCGGGGACAGGGGGCACTGAAGCTTTCTTT.